A single sample is the source of the 23 T cell receptor beta chains below, sequenced in a study of regulatory T cells in long-lasting Graves disease. For TCR beta, libraries came from iRepertoire HTBI primers and Arm-PCR of CDR3 regions. From the multiplex PCR reads, TCRdb called clonotypes with MiXCR, one entry per CDR3 protein. This table holds approximately 470,000 distinct CDR3 sequences, 15% to 20% found once. Time point reported: newly diagnosed GD, antithyroid drugs for less than 3 months. PBMC-derived RNA was used for the TCR library. This sample also appeared in a second study, on T cells in Graves' hyperthyroidism and ophthalmopathy.

The material sequenced was peripheral blood mononuclear cells (PBMCs), taken at new diagnosis, from a patient treated with antithyroid drugs. Source of these receptors: a man in his forties with Graves disease.

Ten or more counts support this clonotype. The gene calls are TRBV13 and TRBJ1-1, with D uncertain. With 5 bases removed from V and 1 base from J, the gap between germline ends came to 14 bases. Per germline, CDR1 PRHDT and CDR2 FYEKMQ (reference sequence). The CDR3 consists of 15 residues. The CDR3 region is CASSPGHGENTEAFF. The CDR3 DNA sequence: TGTGCCAGCAGCCCAGGTCATGGAGAGAACACTGAAGCTTTCTTT.

This clonotype was observed many times. CDR3 coding DNA: TGTGCCAGCAGCGTAGTAGCGGGAGAGGGGGAGACCCAGTACTTC. Amino acids: CASSVVAGEGETQYF. The chain carries TRBV9 and TRBJ2-5; TRBD2 matches at 9 bases. The junction had 5 bases not matched to a gene; V was cut back by 0 bases and J by 5 bases. The CDR3 is made up of 15 amino acids. The germline V gene has CDR1 SGDLS and CDR2 YYNGEE.

This clonotype was seen a handful of times. J is TRBJ1-3 and V is TRBV6-5; TRBD1 aligns across 8 bases. V shed 2 bases, J shed 3 bases, and the junction held 9 bases outside the gene matches. Germline CDR1 and CDR2: MNHEY and SVGAGI. The CDR3 is made up of 17 amino acids. CDR3 sequence: CASSYTHSGQGGNTIYF. As DNA, the CDR3 is TGTGCCAGCAGTTACACTCACAGTGGACAGGGTGGAAACACCATATATTTT.

This clonotype was detected only a few times. The chain joins TRBV5-4 to TRBJ2-2, with D hard to call. The CDR3 extends over 14 amino acids. Germline loops: CDR1 SGHNT, CDR2 YYREEE (reference sequence). V lost 0 bases and J 5 bases, leaving 8 bases between the germline ends. The DNA of the CDR3 is TGTGCCAGCAGCTTGGAGAGGAGTACCGGGGAGCTGTTTTTT. Amino acid sequence: CASSLERSTGELFF.

Comment on this clonotype: A clone one base away is much larger, so this may be a read error. The V and J genes are TRBV2 and TRBJ2-7; TRBD2 is a possible D gene (5 bases). The germline CDR1 and CDR2 sequences are SNHLY and FYNNEI. The CDR3 runs 13 residues. The CDR3 nucleotides read TGTGCCGGCAGTGCTGGGAGCTCCTACGAGCAGTACTTC. Protein sequence: CAGSAGSSYEQYF.

The chain combines TRBV20-1 with TRBJ2-1; 14 nucleotides agree with TRBD2. Germline CDR1 is DFQATT and CDR2 is SNEGSKA (reference sequence). V dropped 4 bases and J dropped 0; count of bases not matched to a gene: 8. CDR3 length: 18 amino acids. In DNA, the CDR3 is TGCAGTGCTAATGGACTAGCGGGAGGCCCTTTCTCCTACAATGAGCAGTTCTTC. Encoded protein: CSANGLAGGPFSYNEQFF.

This clonotype was observed a handful of times. J is TRBJ2-7 and V is TRBV27; D possibly uses TRBD1 or TRBD2 (5 bases each). This CDR3 region has 14 residues. Germline CDR1 is MNHEY and CDR2 is SMNVEV (reference sequence). V lost 1 base, J lost 6 bases, and 13 bases lay in between. In DNA, the CDR3 is TGTGCCAGCAGTTTATACGAGGGGTTAGGCGAGCAGTACTTC. Residues: CASSLYEGLGEQYF.

This clonotype was recorded only once. It may be a read error: a sequence one base away is much more abundant. A read error is likely, as this CDR3 ends without the conserved phenylalanine or tryptophan. The chain couples TRBV2 to TRBJ2-2, with TRBD1 as a possible D gene (6 bases). Trimming took off 0 bases at V and 2 bases at J, with 7 bases between the two ends. The CDR3 totals 15 residues. Per the germline V gene, CDR1 is SNHLY and CDR2 is FYNNEI. CDR3 residues: CASSEARGNTGELFS. As DNA, the CDR3 is TGTGCCAGCAGTGAAGCCAGGGGAAACACCGGGGAGCTGTTTTCT.

This clonotype showed up many times. This chain joins TRBV28 and TRBJ2-5; the D is unclear. V dropped 1 base and J dropped 1 base, with 10 bases sitting between them. Per germline, CDR1 MDHEN and CDR2 SYDVKM. There are 15 residues in the CDR3. The chain's CDR3 is CASSLSGPSQETQYF. The CDR3 DNA is TGTGCCAGCAGTTTATCTGGACCGTCCCAAGAGACCCAGTACTTC.

This clonotype has only a few counts. The V call is TRBV28, the J call TRBJ1-3; D gene uncertain. The CDR3 has 14 residues. Trimming left V 3 bases short and J 1 base short, with 7 bases between. From germline, CDR1 is MDHEN and CDR2 SYDVKM. The CDR3: CASSLSRSGNTIYF. The CDR3 region has the DNA TGTGCCAGCAGTTTGAGTAGGTCTGGAAACACCATATATTTT. The full variable domain, rest sourced from reference TRBV28 and TRBJ1-3, is DVKVTQSSRYLVKRTGEKVFLECVQDMDHENMFWYRQDPGLGLRLIYFSYDVKMKEKGDIPEGYSVSREKKERFSLILESASTNQTSMYLCASSLSRSGNTIYFGEGSWLTVV.

The gene calls are TRBV28 and TRBJ1-1; 12 bases align to TRBD1. This CDR3 comprises 17 residues. Germline assignment: CDR1 MDHEN and CDR2 SYDVKM. V was pared by 4 bases and J by 1 base, with 7 bases of the junction left unmatched. The CDR3 DNA follows: TGTGCCAGCAGTTGGGGACAGGGGGCGCAGAGGAACACTGAAGCTTTCTTT. It is translated as CASSWGQGAQRNTEAFF. The variable domain in full, completed from reference TRBV28 and TRBJ1-1, reads DVKVTQSSRYLVKRTGEKVFLECVQDMDHENMFWYRQDPGLGLRLIYFSYDVKMKEKGDIPEGYSVSREKKERFSLILESASTNQTSMYLCASSWGQGAQRNTEAFFGQGTRLTVV.

This clonotype was counted between two and nine times. The CDR3 DNA follows: TGTGCCAGTAGTATCGCAGGGGAACTTGGATACGAGCAGTACTTC. Encoded protein: CASSIAGELGYEQYF. This chain links TRBV19 with TRBJ2-7, with D possibly being TRBD1 (6 bases). The CDR3 is 15 residues long. CDR1 is LNHDA, CDR2 SQIVND, per germline (reference sequence). V lost 3 bases to trimming and J lost 4 bases, with 16 bases between them.

This clonotype has at least ten counts. The CDR3 DNA reads TGTGCCAGCAGTGAAGCGCGGACTAGCGGGGCAAACATTCAGTACTTC. It translates to CASSEARTSGANIQYF. This chain uses TRBV2 with TRBJ2-4, with TRBD2 matching over 12 bases. Germline values: CDR1 SNHLY, CDR2 FYNNEI. The V segment lost 0 bases and the J segment 6 bases; nucleotides outside the gene matches: 3. The CDR3 loop spans 16 amino acids.

This clonotype was seen at least ten times. V usage is TRBV28 and J usage is TRBJ2-7; the D gene could be TRBD1 or TRBD2 (5 bases each). CDR3 length: 14 residues. From germline, CDR1 is MDHEN and CDR2 SYDVKM. The V end was cut by 2 bases, the J end by 2 bases, with 10 bases between. For the CDR3, the DNA is TGTGCCAGCAGTTTAGTGGGGGAACCCTACGAGCAGTACTTC. Translation gives CASSLVGEPYEQYF.

On this clonotype itself: A read error may produce the germline difference seen at one junction end. The rearrangement joins TRBV7-9 to TRBJ2-7; no clear D gene. CDR3 length: 14 amino acids. Germline V gives CDR1 SEHNR, CDR2 FQNEAQ (reference sequence). CDR3 residues: CTSSLDWNSYEQYF. CDR3 sequence (DNA): TGTACCAGCAGCTTAGACTGGAACTCCTACGAGCAGTACTTC.

In regard to this clonotype: A much larger clone differs from this one at a single base, so this may be a read error. The J gene is TRBJ2-5, the V gene TRBV2; TRBD2 might be the D (6 bases). Trimming shortened V by 7 bases and J by 1 base, and 16 bases separated the two germline ends. Germline V gene sequence: CDR1 SNHLY, CDR2 FYNNEI. This CDR3 has 15 amino acids. CDR3 amino acids: CASTKDWEVQETQYF. In nucleotides, the CDR3 is TGTGCCAGCACTAAGGACTGGGAGGTCCAAGAGACCCAGTACTTC.

This clonotype showed up many times. CDR3 loop: CASSAGLATDTQYF. CDR3 DNA sequence: TGTGCCAGCAGCGCCGGACTAGCCACAGATACGCAGTATTTT. The rearrangement uses TRBV7-9 and TRBJ2-3, with 8 nucleotides matching TRBD2. The V segment lost 5 bases and the J segment 2 bases; nucleotides outside the gene matches: 3. The germline V gene encodes CDR1 SEHNR and CDR2 FQNEAQ (reference sequence). There are 14 residues in the CDR3.

In this sample, this clonotype turned up once. A much larger clone sits a single nucleotide away, making a read error possible. The chain couples TRBV6-1 to TRBJ2-7; tentative D call: TRBD2 (6 bases). V shed 3 bases and J shed 0 bases, with 15 bases lying between them. This CDR3 region has 16 residues. The germline gives CDR1 MNHNS, CDR2 SASEGT. In DNA form, the CDR3 reads TGTGCCAGCAGTGAGGTGGGGGGACCCCCCTCCTACGAGCAGTACTTC. Residues: CASSEVGGPPSYEQYF.

This clonotype has at least ten counts. The chain couples TRBV5-4 to TRBJ1-1, with no clear D. Germline CDR1 reads SGHNT; CDR2 reads YYREEE (reference sequence). The CDR3 loop spans 14 amino acids. V was cut by 0 bases and J by 6 bases, with 12 bases left in between. The DNA of the CDR3 is TGTGCCAGCAGCTTGGGCTCAAGGGTGGCTGAAGCTTTCTTT. Translation gives CASSLGSRVAEAFF.

About this clonotype itself: A much larger clone differs by one base, so this may be a read error. The chain has TRBV3-1 and TRBJ1-2, with D hard to call. CDR1 LGHDT and CDR2 YNNKEL come from the germline V gene (reference sequence). The CDR3 consists of 13 residues. The CDR3 DNA follows: TGTGCCGGCAGCCAACCGGGAGGGAGCGGCTACACCTTC. Its translation is CAGSQPGGSGYTF. Filled out from reference TRBV3-1 and TRBJ1-2, the complete variable domain reads DTAVSQTPKYLVTQMGNDKSIKCEQNLGHDTMYWYKQDSKKFLKIMFSYNNKELIINETVPNRFSPKSPDKAHLNLHINSLELGDSAVYFCAGSQPGGSGYTFGSGTRLTVV.

The sample holds many counts of this clonotype. The chain couples TRBV29-1 to TRBJ1-2; D ambiguous. The germline V gene encodes CDR1 SQVTM and CDR2 ANQGSEA. Trimming removed 4 bases from V and 4 bases from J, with 10 bases in between. CDR3 length: 12 amino acids. The CDR3 nucleotides read TGCAGCGTTGCTGGCAAGGCCTATGGCTACACCTTC. This sequence encodes CSVAGKAYGYTF.

This clonotype was detected a few times. This chain connects TRBV20-1 to TRBJ2-5; TRBD2 aligns across 10 bases. The CDR3 is 15 residues long. Germline-derived CDR1 and CDR2 are DFQATT and SNEGSKA (reference sequence). V lost 1 base and J lost 5; bases outside the gene matches: 7. CDR3 amino acids: CSARVASGRVETQYF. The CDR3 DNA follows: TGCAGTGCTAGAGTCGCCAGCGGGAGGGTGGAGACCCAGTACTTC.

This clonotype was detected many times. V usage is TRBV12-3 or TRBV12-4 and J usage is TRBJ2-2, with 7 bases that match TRBD1. This CDR3 is built from 21 residues. V was pared by 5 bases and J by 5 bases, with 26 bases of the junction left unmatched. The CDR3 loop reads CASSPRPSYRGQGRKTGELFF. As DNA, the CDR3 is TGTGCCAGCAGTCCTAGGCCCTCTTACAGGGGTCAGGGGAGAAAGACCGGGGAGCTGTTTTTT.